This T cell receptor beta chain was identified during a study of T cell repertoires in cytomegalovirus infection. Study overall: Public TCR beta signature analysis indicated the presence of both CMV infection and matching HLA type. Study outcomes and limitations: Dominating the ex vivo response were HLA-C-restricted CMV-specific TCR beta clonotypes.

This clonotype has ten or more counts. Its antigen remains unidentified. V was shortened by 7 bases and J by 1 base, with 13 bases between the two germline ends. Germline V lookup: CDR1 SGHVS, CDR2 FNYEAQ. CDR3 size: 14 residues. TCRdb recomputed calls from the reads with MiXCR, one row per CDR3 protein. The sample lists 65,000 to 95,000 distinct CDR3 sequences; more than 3.5% were seen once. Sequencing was done on a sample of PBMCs. The sequence was obtained from a human donor in good health (CMV status not recorded). Some clones in this sample may be carry-over from other donors' samples. V and J are TRBV7-6 and TRBJ1-2; D gene uncertain. The CDR3 sequence is CASTPGSNNYGYTF. The CDR3 DNA sequence: TGTGCCAGCACCCCCGGCAGTAATAACTATGGCTACACCTTC.